The source of this TCR beta chain is a study of T-cell memory formation after mild COVID-19 (dated by TCRdb to the early 2020s). At the level of the whole study: TCR sequence clusters from the two donors were found to be largely donor specific. Two young, previously healthy adult volunteers, one female and one male, were included in the cohort. T-cell clones expanding and contracting after mild COVID-19 in a couple of donors were tracked by longitudinal TCRalpha and TCRbeta repertoire sequencing.

General study outcomes and caveats: Contracting CD4+ clones appeared mostly in the CM and EM memory subsets, whereas CD8+ clones were enriched in EMRA. Some responding clones were detected in pre-infection memory, suggesting pre-existing cross-reactive memory T cells joined the SARS-CoV-2 response. Only two mild cases were covered by the study, and larger cohorts that include severe cases with pre-infection samples were considered necessary. From day 15 to 85, contracting clones showed balanced CD4/CD8 phenotypes, whereas a second wave of clones that expanded from day 15 to 37 leaned towards CD4+. The second-wave clones that peaked on day 37 were not confirmed to be SARS-CoV-2 specific.

The CDR3 covers 16 residues, taking in both the cysteine and the phenylalanine. The kept DNA is CDR3 alone, 48 bases in frame from the first base. CDR1 and CDR2 are drawn from the germline V gene: SGHVS, FQNEAQ. V is pared back by 5 bases and J by 3 bases, with 17 bases lying between the germline termini. Sequencing used an Illumina NovaSeq 6000. cDNA libraries for TCRalpha and TCRbeta were prepared by 5'RACE using constant-segment primers, with sample barcodes and unique molecular identifiers added. Trizol reagent was used to extract RNA from every sample. Library amplification was performed in two PCR steps, and a second sample barcode and Illumina TruSeq adapters were introduced in the second step. Sequencing of libraries was performed on an Illumina NovaSeq with 2 x 150 bp paired-end reads. The original pipeline was this. The reads were demultiplexed and collapsed into UMI-guided consensus sequences using migec v1.2.7. Using mixcr v2.1.11, UMI consensuses were aligned to TRA and TRB V and J templates and then assembled into clonotypes. Clonotypes were classified as expanded or contracted when called significant by both edgeR and NoisET, with noise models trained on biological replicates. For edgeR calls, the thresholds were a false discovery rate-adjusted p below 0.01 and a log2 fold-change of 1. As an exploratory analysis of dynamics, PCA with hierarchical clustering was applied to max-normalized trajectories of the 1000 most abundant clonotypes. Separately sequenced CD4+ and CD8+ repertoires were used to assign the CD4 or CD8 phenotype of responding clones. The public reads were reprocessed in TCRdb via fastp at Q25 and MiXCR, keeping in-frame beta chains. One record per CDR3 amino acid sequence lists the most common genes and DNA. The authors' filters were not applied to this entry. Present in this sample are tens of thousands of distinct CDR3 sequences, more than 13% of which were seen just once. Of the sample, roughly two fifths falls within the top ten clones.

PBMCs were isolated by Ficoll-Paque density gradient centrifugation. About this clonotype: The clone's antigen remains unknown. Qualities for individual bases were not recorded, and no much larger clone is one base off.

Recombination connected TRBV7-8 to TRBJ1-3, and possibly TRBD1, on 5 matching bases. The receptor's source is a man younger than 30 who had mild COVID-19 (a few samples of this study predate the infection). The sample titles of this study are shuffled in the database, so cell type and time point are left out; the donor was told from shared clones. The material sequenced was PBMCs or a T cell subset sorted from them (not recorded which). For the CDR3, the sequence is CASSHPSDSYGNTIYF. The DNA reads TGTGCCAGCAGCCATCCTTCCGACAGTTATGGAAACACCATATATTTT. The variable domain in full, with residues beyond the CDR3 obtained from the reference TRBV7-8 and TRBJ1-3 genes, is GAGVSQSPRYKVAKRGQDVALRCDPISGHVSLFWYQQALGQGPEFLTYFQNEAQLDKSGLPSDRFFAERPEGSVSTLKIQRTQQEDSAVYLCASSHPSDSYGNTIYFGEGSWLTVV.